This T cell receptor beta chain was identified in a study of cytomegalovirus exposure and HLA in healthy donors. Findings of the study overall: In a later analysis, most CMV-associated TCR beta chains appeared HLA-restricted.

PCR primers comprised 60 Vbeta and 13 Jbeta primers. This table comes from immunoSEQ multiplex PCR, and its TCRdb copy is limited to in-frame clones, with some not included. Of about 170,000 clones in the sample, 80% to 85% are singletons; the top ten hold more than 1%. Comment on this clone: Antigen: not known.

Germline CDR1 SNHLY, CDR2 FYNNEI. The CDR3 has 16 amino acids. With V trimmed by 3 bases and J by 6 bases, 4 bases remained unmatched. Input material: PBMCs. V and J are TRBV2 and TRBJ2-1, with TRBD2 matching 14 bases. This clonotype was sampled from a boy between 2 and 10 years old in good health and CMV-seronegative. CDR3 coding DNA: TGTGCCAGCAGTGAGGGACTAGCGGGGGCGGGCAATGAGCAGTTCTTC. This gives the protein CASSEGLAGAGNEQFF.